These T cell receptor beta chains were read from a single sample in a study of control samples from healthy donors and cancer patients. The method was immunoSEQ multiplex PCR; TCRdb's version includes in-frame clones alone and lacks a portion of them. This sample yields approximately 140,000 clones, of which roughly 89% are seen a single time; around 7.6% belongs to the top ten. What was sequenced was PBMCs. The source of these receptors is a man aged 45-65 years with head and neck cancer. Each CDR3 is given with its conserved first and last residue. A D gene is named only where the DNA matches it firmly. Clone size is given for some rows only: seen once, a few or many times, or a class if the clone is expanded.

.	TRBV5-5	TRBD1	TRBJ2-1	CASSLRDREIF	TGTGCCAGCAGCTTGCGGGACAGGGAGATCTTC
.	TRBV7-6	.	TRBJ2-3	CASSLRGYTDTQYF	TGTGCCAGCAGCTTGAGGGGCTACACAGATACGCAGTATTTT
.	TRBV18	TRBD1	TRBJ2-5	CASSPRPGQKQETQYF	TGTGCCAGCTCACCGCGACCGGGACAGAAACAAGAGACCCAGTACTTC
.	TRBV5-8	TRBD1	TRBJ2-1	CASSIRTGKVVFF	TGTGCCAGCAGCATCCGGACAGGGAAGGTTGTGTTCTTC
.	TRBV5-6	.	TRBJ1-2	CASSFLGASNYGYTF	TGTGCCAGCAGCTTCCTGGGGGCCTCTAACTATGGCTACACCTTC
.	TRBV12-3/TRBV12-4	.	TRBJ2-3	CASSFKDTQYF	TGTGCCAGCAGTTTTAAGGATACGCAGTATTTT
.	TRBV2	.	TRBJ2-7	CASRRGDYSYEQYF	TGTGCCTCTCGAAGGGGGGATTACTCCTACGAGCAGTACTTC
.	TRBV6-5	TRBD2	TRBJ2-1	CASSYSTGGWNEQFF	TGTGCCAGCAGTTACAGCACGGGGGGGTGGAATGAGCAGTTCTTC
.	TRBV5-1	TRBD1	TRBJ1-1	CASRTTGGNTEAFF	TGCGCCAGCAGGACGACAGGGGGTAACACTGAAGCTTTCTTT
.	TRBV2	TRBD2	TRBJ2-7	CASSEGTSGTYEQYF	TGTGCCAGCAGTGAAGGGACTAGCGGAACCTACGAGCAGTACTTC
.	TRBV19	.	TRBJ1-5	CASSMSREAQPQHF	TGTGCCAGTAGTATGAGCAGGGAAGCGCAGCCCCAGCATTTT
once	TRBV28	.	TRBJ2-3	CASSLGGSTDTQYF	TGTGCCAGCAGTTTAGGCGGAAGCACAGATACGCAGTATTTT
.	TRBV4-2	.	TRBJ1-5	CASSQDEFGGGQPQHF	TGTGCCAGCAGCCAAGATGAGTTCGGGGGCGGACAGCCCCAGCATTTT
once	TRBV7-2	TRBD2	TRBJ2-7	CASSFFLAGREQYF	TGTGCCAGCAGCTTTTTTCTAGCGGGACGCGAGCAGTACTTC
.	TRBV27	.	TRBJ2-3	CASSTLGPITDTQYF	TGTGCCAGCAGTACCCTCGGGCCCATCACAGATACGCAGTATTTT
once	TRBV7-9	TRBD2	TRBJ2-7	CASSPLVAGGPSYEQYF	TGTGCCAGCAGCCCCCTCGTAGCGGGGGGGCCGTCCTACGAGCAGTACTTC
.	TRBV27	TRBD1	TRBJ1-1	CASLPSDRPNTEAFF	TGTGCCAGCTTGCCCTCGGACAGGCCGAACACTGAAGCTTTCTTT
.	TRBV29-1	.	TRBJ2-3	CSAPRYMGSTDTQYF	TGCAGCGCCCCTCGTTATATGGGCAGCACAGATACGCAGTATTTT
.	TRBV18	.	TRBJ2-7	CASSPGGALSYEQYF	TGTGCCAGCTCACCAGGCGGGGCTCTCTCCTACGAGCAGTACTTC
.	TRBV18	.	TRBJ2-7	CASSPPASTYEQYF	TGTGCCAGCTCACCACCGGCCTCAACCTACGAGCAGTACTTC
.	TRBV7-2	TRBD2	TRBJ2-7	CASSASGALSYEQYF	TGTGCCAGCAGCGCCAGCGGGGCCTTATCCTACGAGCAGTACTTC
.	TRBV3-1/TRBV3-2	.	TRBJ1-6	CASSQQTVSPLHF	TGTGCCAGCAGCCAGCAAACAGTCTCACCCCTCCACTTT
.	TRBV12-3/TRBV12-4	.	TRBJ2-7	CASSLEGGGEQYF	TGTGCCAGCAGTTTAGAGGGGGGTGGCGAGCAGTACTTC
.	TRBV28	.	TRBJ2-7	CASRRVYEQYF	TGTGCCAGTCGGAGGGTCTACGAGCAGTACTTC
.	TRBV11-2	.	TRBJ1-5	CASSPQENQPQHF	TGTGCCAGCAGCCCGCAAGAAAATCAGCCCCAGCATTTT
.	TRBV7-8	TRBD2	TRBJ2-1	CASSSYSGGAYNEQFF	TGTGCCAGCAGCTCCTATAGCGGGGGGGCCTACAATGAGCAGTTCTTC
.	TRBV5-5	.	TRBJ2-1	CASSLDAAGYNEQFF	TGTGCCAGCAGTTTAGACGCAGCCGGCTACAATGAGCAGTTCTTC